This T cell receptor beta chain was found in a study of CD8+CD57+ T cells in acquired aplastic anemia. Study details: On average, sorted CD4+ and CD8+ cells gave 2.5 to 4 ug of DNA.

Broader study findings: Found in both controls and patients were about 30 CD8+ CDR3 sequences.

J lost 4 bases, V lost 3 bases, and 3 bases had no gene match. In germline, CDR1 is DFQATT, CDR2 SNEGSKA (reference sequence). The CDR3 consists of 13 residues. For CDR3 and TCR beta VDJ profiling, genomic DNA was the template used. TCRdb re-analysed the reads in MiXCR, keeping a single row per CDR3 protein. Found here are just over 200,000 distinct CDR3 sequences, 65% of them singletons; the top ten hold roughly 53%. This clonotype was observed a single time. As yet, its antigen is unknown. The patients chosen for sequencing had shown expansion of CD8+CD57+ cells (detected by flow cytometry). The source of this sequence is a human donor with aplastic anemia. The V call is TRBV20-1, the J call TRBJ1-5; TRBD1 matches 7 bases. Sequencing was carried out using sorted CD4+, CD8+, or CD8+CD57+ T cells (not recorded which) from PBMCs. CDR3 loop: CSARGQPNQPQHF. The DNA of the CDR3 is TGCAGTGCTAGGGGACAGCCAAATCAGCCCCAGCATTTT.